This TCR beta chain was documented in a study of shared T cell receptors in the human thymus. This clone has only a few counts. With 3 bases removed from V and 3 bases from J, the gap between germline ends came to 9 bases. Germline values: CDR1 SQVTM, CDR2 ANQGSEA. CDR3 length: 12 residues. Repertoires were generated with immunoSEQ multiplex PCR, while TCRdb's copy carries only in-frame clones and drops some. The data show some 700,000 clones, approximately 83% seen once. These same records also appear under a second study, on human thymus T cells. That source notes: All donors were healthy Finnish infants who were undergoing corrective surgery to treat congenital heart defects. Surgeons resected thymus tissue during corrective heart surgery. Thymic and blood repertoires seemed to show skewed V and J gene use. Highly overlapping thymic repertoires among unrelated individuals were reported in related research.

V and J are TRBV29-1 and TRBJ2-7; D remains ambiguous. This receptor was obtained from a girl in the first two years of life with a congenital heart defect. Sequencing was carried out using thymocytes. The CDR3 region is CSVDSTYYEQYF. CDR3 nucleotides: TGCAGCGTTGACTCCACATACTACGAGCAGTACTTC.